This T cell receptor beta chain was identified during a study of T cells in Graves' hyperthyroidism and ophthalmopathy. Overall study: Peripheral blood was taken when the disease was first diagnosed, before any treatment began. Study-wide points: Most clonotypes that expanded in the thyroid above 0.001 also showed up in blood.

This clonotype has a count of ten or more. Its specificity is unknown. The CDR3 loop spans 16 amino acids. V was clipped by 5 bases and J by 5 bases; unmatched bases: 13. The authors took PBMCs from 7.5 to 10 ml fresh peripheral blood. RNA transcripts provided the source from which TCR beta CDR3 regions were amplified. Researchers ran a first-round RT-PCR on the TCR CDR3 using the HTBI primer set. MiXCR was run by TCRdb on the multiplex PCR reads, yielding one entry per CDR3 protein. The sample yields 480,000 or so distinct CDR3 sequences, under 15% seen once. The genes are TRBV12-3 or TRBV12-4 and TRBJ2-5; TRBD1 matches 8 bases. What was sequenced was blood. This receptor was obtained from a woman younger than 35 with Graves' hyperthyroidism. CDR3 amino acids: CASSDEGTGGGETQYF. The CDR3 DNA sequence: TGTGCCAGCAGTGACGAAGGGACAGGAGGTGGGGAGACCCAGTACTTC.